The clone carrying this T cell receptor (beta chain) was recorded at least ten times. The data were obtained in a study of spatial heterogeneity in lung cancer. Time point meaning: sample taken at primary tumor resection. Whole RNA came from tumor, nontumor lung or frozen PBMC and was sequenced without being sorted. TCRdb redid the calling of the 5' RACE reads with MiXCR, one entry per CDR3 protein. Of around 14,000 distinct CDR3 sequences in the sample, approximately 11% were seen once. The CDR3 has 13 residues. The junction had 5 bases not matched to a gene; V was cut back by 6 bases and J by 8 bases.

The chain uses TRBV12-3 or TRBV12-4 and TRBJ1-3, with 9 positions matching TRBD1. The sample in question was PBMCs, obtained at surgery. The source is a female donor with early-stage non-small cell lung cancer. The CDR3 DNA is TGTGCCAGCAGAATGACAGGGGGATACACCATATATTTT. Its protein is CASRMTGGYTIYF.